The 29 T cell receptor beta chains given below trace back to one sample, sequenced in a study of identifying expanded T cells in peripheral blood. Here immunoSEQ multiplex PCR was the method, and the copy in TCRdb shows in-frame clones only, minus some. The sample holds around 90,000 clones, roughly 88% seen once. Specimen: blood. The receptors come from a person between 18 and 75 years old in good health.

V usage is TRBV27 and J usage is TRBJ2-5; D ambiguous. Germline CDR1 reads MNHEY; CDR2 reads SMNVEV (reference sequence). The CDR3 spans 12 residues. Trimming removed 8 bases from V and 2 bases from J, with 9 bases in between. The CDR3 sequence: CASGLQQETQYF. CDR3 DNA sequence: TGTGCCAGCGGGCTCCAGCAAGAGACCCAGTACTTC.

The chain employs TRBV9 and TRBJ2-7, with TRBD2 matching 10 bases. CDR1 is SGDLS and CDR2 is YYNGEE in the germline V gene. The CDR3 length is 14 residues. The V and J ends lost 4 bases and 3 bases, in that order; junction bases with no gene match: 4. For the CDR3, the DNA is TGTGCCAGCAGCCCAGGGACTAGCGACTACGAGCAGTACTTC. Translated: CASSPGTSDYEQYF.

The CDR3 nucleotides read TGTGCCAGCAGCCTGGAAAGACTCCGGAGTAATGAAAAACTGTTTTTT. Translated: CASSLERLRSNEKLFF. J is TRBJ1-4 and V is TRBV7-9; the D is unclear. Trimming removed 5 bases at V and 4 bases at J, with 17 bases between. CDR1 is SEHNR, CDR2 FQNEAQ, per germline (reference sequence). The length of the CDR3 is 16 residues. Combining the CDR3 with reference TRBV7-9 and TRBJ1-4 gives the whole variable domain DTGVSQNPRHKITKRGQNVTFRCDPISEHNRLYWYRQTLGQGPEFLTYFQNEAQLEKSRLLSDRFSAERPKGSFSTLEIQRTEQGDSAMYLCASSLERLRSNEKLFFGSGTQLSVL.

This clone was picked up one time. The CDR3 here is CASSPQAGGTYNEQFF. CDR3 in DNA: TGTGCCAGCAGCCCCCAGGCGGGGGGGACCTACAATGAGCAGTTCTTC. The J gene is TRBJ2-1, the V gene TRBV7-2; 9 bases are a match to TRBD2. The ends lost 5 bases at V and 2 bases at J; junction bases unmatched: 7. Per the germline V gene, CDR1 is SGHTA and CDR2 is FQGNSA. The CDR3 spans 16 residues.

CDR3 residues: CASSSGTGDTQYF. The CDR3 nucleotides read TGCGCCTCCTCGAGCGGGACGGGAGATACGCAGTATTTT. The chain carries TRBV10-1 and TRBJ2-3; 7 nucleotides align to TRBD2. The J segment lost 5 bases and the V segment lost 11 bases, leaving 10 bases of the junction unmatched. The germline CDR1 and CDR2 sequences are WNHNN and SYGVQD (reference sequence). CDR3 length: 13 residues.

The V gene is TRBV27, the J gene TRBJ1-5, with 9 bases matching TRBD1. Germline lookup yields CDR1 MNHEY and CDR2 SMNVEV (reference sequence). J lost 1 base, V lost 1 base, and 2 bases had no gene match. This CDR3 has 16 residues. This CDR3 reads CASSLLGTGSNQPQHF. CDR3 bases: TGTGCCAGCAGTTTATTGGGGACAGGGAGCAATCAGCCCCAGCATTTT.

J is TRBJ2-7 and V is TRBV5-4, with 8 bases matching TRBD2. Germline CDR1 and CDR2: SGHNT and YYREEE (reference sequence). V gave up 4 bases and J gave up 2 bases; unmatched junction bases: 8. The CDR3 sequence is 15 residues long. The CDR3 DNA reads as TGTGCCAGCAGCCCGACATTAGCGGGGACCTACGAGCAGTACTTC. This encodes CASSPTLAGTYEQYF.

V usage is TRBV30 and J usage is TRBJ2-3, with TRBD2 identical over 13 bases. The CDR3 contains 16 residues. CDR1 is GTSNPN and CDR2 is SVGIG in the germline V gene (reference sequence). The trim removed 3 bases at V and 4 bases at J, leaving 7 bases unmatched. CDR3 residues: CAWSVGTSGDADTQYF. For the CDR3, the DNA is TGTGCCTGGAGCGTCGGGACTAGCGGGGATGCAGATACGCAGTATTTT.

This chain joins TRBV27 and TRBJ1-5, with D perhaps matching TRBD1 (6 bases). Looked up from germline, CDR1 is MNHEY and CDR2 is SMNVEV (reference sequence). The CDR3 length is 12 residues. Trimming stripped 8 bases from V and 7 bases from J, with 12 bases between. The CDR3 protein is CASGTGLQPQHF. The CDR3 DNA sequence: TGTGCCAGCGGCACAGGGTTGCAGCCCCAGCATTTT.

The chain uses TRBV6-1 and TRBJ2-3; TRBD2 might be the D (6 bases). Trimming removed 5 bases at V and 3 bases at J, with 15 bases between. The CDR3 runs 15 residues. The germline gives CDR1 MNHNS, CDR2 SASEGT. This CDR3 reads CASSRVGRGTDTQYF. CDR3 DNA sequence: TGTGCCAGCAGTCGCGTAGGGCGGGGTACAGATACGCAGTATTTT.

V gene TRBV2 combines with J gene TRBJ1-5, with a tentative D call TRBD1 (6 bases). The CDR3 spans 14 residues. Trimming removed 6 bases from V and 5 bases from J, with 14 bases in between. From germline, CDR1 is SNHLY and CDR2 FYNNEI. The CDR3 reads CASRKGGKDQPQHF. In DNA, the CDR3 is TGTGCCAGCAGAAAGGGGGGGAAAGATCAGCCCCAGCATTTT.

This chain joins TRBV6-6 and TRBJ1-2, with TRBD1 as a possible D gene (6 bases). V shed 4 bases and J shed 5 bases, with 11 bases lying between them. The CDR3 is made up of 13 amino acids. Germline loops: CDR1 MNHNY, CDR2 SVGAGI (reference sequence). The DNA of the CDR3 is TGTGCCAGCAGTTCGCAGGGGAATTATGGCTACACCTTC. This gives the protein CASSSQGNYGYTF.

The V gene is TRBV4-2, the J gene TRBJ2-6, with D hard to call. Per germline, CDR1 LGHNA and CDR2 YNFKEQ. Trimming cost V 0 bases and J 0 bases, with 6 bases left between them. CDR3 length: 16 amino acids. The CDR3 DNA sequence: TGTGCCAGCAGCCAAGATGCGTCCTCTGGGGCCAACGTCCTGACTTTC. Protein product: CASSQDASSGANVLTF.

This CDR3 reads CSALPPRWQYF. The DNA of the CDR3 is TGCAGTGCCCTGCCCCCGCGGTGGCAGTACTTC. V gene TRBV20-1 combines with J gene TRBJ2-7; D is unclear. Germline V gives CDR1 DFQATT, CDR2 SNEGSKA (reference sequence). The CDR3 has 11 amino acids. Trimming shortened V by 6 bases and J by 9 bases, and 15 bases separated the two germline ends.

The V call is TRBV28, the J call TRBJ2-7, with D tentatively TRBD1 (6 bases). The CDR3 extends over 14 amino acids. V was shortened by 4 bases and J by 0 bases, with 10 bases between the two germline ends. The germline V gene has CDR1 MDHEN and CDR2 SYDVKM. This CDR3 is CASSSGHLSYEQYF. The CDR3 DNA is TGTGCCAGCAGTTCGGGACACCTCTCCTACGAGCAGTACTTC. Combining the CDR3 with reference TRBV28 and TRBJ2-7 gives the whole variable domain DVKVTQSSRYLVKRTGEKVFLECVQDMDHENMFWYRQDPGLGLRLIYFSYDVKMKEKGDIPEGYSVSREKKERFSLILESASTNQTSMYLCASSSGHLSYEQYFGPGTRLTVT.

This clone is a singleton in its sample. The chain's CDR3 is CATSRSSRGNIQYF. The CDR3 nucleotides read TGTGCCACCAGCAGATCTAGCAGAGGTAACATTCAGTACTTC. The V call is TRBV15, the J call TRBJ2-4, with D possibly being TRBD2 (5 bases). This CDR3 spans 14 amino acids. Germline assignment: CDR1 LNHNV and CDR2 YYDKDF (reference sequence). Trimming took off 2 bases at V and 7 bases at J, with 12 bases between the two ends.

J is TRBJ2-7 and V is TRBV18, with TRBD2 matching over 7 bases. Looked up from germline, CDR1 is KGHSH and CDR2 is LQKENI. This CDR3 comprises 13 residues. Trimming removed 3 bases from V and 3 bases from J; junction bases left unmatched: 2. CDR3 sequence reads: CASSPLAVYEQYF. The CDR3 region has the DNA TGTGCCAGCTCACCGCTAGCGGTCTACGAGCAGTACTTC.

This clone is medium-sized by share. The genes are TRBV5-1 and TRBJ2-7; 8 nucleotides agree with TRBD1. The CDR3 is made up of 14 amino acids. V shed 0 bases, J shed 6 bases, and the junction held 5 bases outside the gene matches. Germline CDR1 SGHRS, CDR2 YFSETQ. The CDR3 spells CASSLAGQGSEQYF. As DNA, the CDR3 is TGCGCCAGCAGCTTGGCTGGACAGGGCTCCGAGCAGTACTTC.

This rearrangement joins TRBV5-1 to TRBJ2-5; tentatively, D is TRBD1 or TRBD2 (5 bases each). The germline V and J ends were trimmed by 0 bases and 4 bases, with 10 bases remaining between them. This CDR3 comprises 14 residues. Germline V CDR1 and CDR2: SGHRS, YFSETQ. CDR3 nucleotide sequence: TGCGCCAGCAGCTTGGGGGCAGGGAGAGAGACCCAGTACTTC. This codes for CASSLGAGRETQYF.

Only one count was recorded for this clone. The chain uses TRBV9 and TRBJ2-1, with 8 nucleotides matching TRBD2. V lost 1 base to trimming and J lost 6 bases; unmatched junction nucleotides: 6. Germline CDR1 is SGDLS and CDR2 is YYNGEE. CDR3 length equals 15 residues. The CDR3 nucleotides read TGTGCCAGCAGCGTAAAGGCCGGGGGGGGCAATGAGCAGTTCTTC. Its protein is CASSVKAGGGNEQFF.

The chain combines TRBV25-1 with TRBJ1-6; possible D gene TRBD1, 5 bases. Trimming left V 3 bases short and J 8 bases short, with 14 bases between. The CDR3 totals 15 residues. In germline, CDR1 is MGHDK, CDR2 SYGVNS. The CDR3 protein is CASSEPGTSYSPLHF. The CDR3 nucleotides read TGTGCCAGCAGTGAGCCAGGGACCAGCTATTCACCCCTCCACTTT.

The V and J genes are TRBV27 and TRBJ1-2; 7 bases agree with TRBD1. V was clipped by 2 bases and J by 2 bases; unmatched bases: 5. This CDR3 is built from 15 residues. CDR1 MNHEY and CDR2 SMNVEV come from the germline V gene (reference sequence). Here the CDR3 DNA reads TGTGCCAGCAGTTTAGGGGACAGCCCAAACTATGGCTACACCTTC. Translation: CASSLGDSPNYGYTF.

V and J are TRBV6-5 and TRBJ1-3; D is unclear. Germline V gene data show CDR1 as MNHEY and CDR2 as SVGAGI. The CDR3 is made up of 13 amino acids. V was pared by 7 bases and J by 0 bases, with 7 bases between. Here the CDR3 reads CASKAASGNTIYF. CDR3 DNA: TGTGCCAGCAAAGCAGCCTCTGGAAACACCATATATTTT.

The V call is TRBV5-1, the J call TRBJ2-3; no clear D gene. The germline V and J ends were trimmed by 1 base and 5 bases, with 5 bases remaining between them. CDR1 is SGHRS and CDR2 is YFSETQ in the germline V gene. This CDR3 is built from 12 residues. Written as DNA, the CDR3 is TGCGCCAGCAGCTTGAGTGGAGATACGCAGTATTTT. This gives the protein CASSLSGDTQYF.

This clone has just a few counts. The chain is built from TRBV5-5 and TRBJ1-5, with 9 bases lining up with TRBD1. J was trimmed by 7 bases and V by 3 bases; bases with no gene match: 8. The CDR3 loop spans 15 amino acids. Germline-derived CDR1 and CDR2 are SGHKS and YYEKEE (reference sequence). CDR3 sequence (DNA): TGTGCCAGCAGCTCACAGGGGGCCTCGGAACAGCCCCAGCATTTT. Encoded protein: CASSSQGASEQPQHF.

The chain combines TRBV7-2 with TRBJ2-1, with D perhaps being TRBD1 or TRBD2 (5 bases each). V lost 8 bases and J 3 bases, leaving 14 bases between the germline ends. The CDR3 consists of 14 residues. Germline V gene lookup returns CDR1 SGHTA and CDR2 FQGNSA. CDR3 DNA: TGTGCCAGCCGAAGAGGGGCGATCTACAATGAGCAGTTCTTC. This gives the protein CASRRGAIYNEQFF.

The CDR3 sequence is CASSFGDWTEAFF. CDR3 sequence (DNA): TGTGCCAGCAGTTTTGGGGATTGGACTGAAGCTTTCTTT. This chain uses TRBV27 with TRBJ1-1; no clear D gene. The CDR3 spans 13 residues. The germline V gene encodes CDR1 MNHEY and CDR2 SMNVEV (reference sequence). Trimming took off 3 bases at V and 5 bases at J, with 10 bases between the two ends.

The rearrangement joins TRBV6-5 to TRBJ1-5; D is possibly TRBD1 (6 bases). From germline, CDR1 is MNHEY and CDR2 SVGAGI. V was shortened by 7 bases and J by 2 bases, with 15 bases between the two germline ends. This CDR3 spans 15 amino acids. In nucleotides, the CDR3 is TGTGCCAGCATAGGGGGGAGACTTCGCAATCAGCCCCAGCATTTT. This encodes CASIGGRLRNQPQHF.

The J gene is TRBJ2-6, the V gene TRBV19; D uncertain. The V and J ends lost 5 bases and 4 bases respectively, with 12 bases between them. The CDR3 totals 15 residues. Germline V CDR1 and CDR2: LNHDA, SQIVND (reference sequence). CDR3 in amino acids: CASSLAFIGANVLTF. CDR3 in DNA: TGTGCCAGTAGTCTCGCCTTCATCGGGGCCAACGTCCTGACTTTC.